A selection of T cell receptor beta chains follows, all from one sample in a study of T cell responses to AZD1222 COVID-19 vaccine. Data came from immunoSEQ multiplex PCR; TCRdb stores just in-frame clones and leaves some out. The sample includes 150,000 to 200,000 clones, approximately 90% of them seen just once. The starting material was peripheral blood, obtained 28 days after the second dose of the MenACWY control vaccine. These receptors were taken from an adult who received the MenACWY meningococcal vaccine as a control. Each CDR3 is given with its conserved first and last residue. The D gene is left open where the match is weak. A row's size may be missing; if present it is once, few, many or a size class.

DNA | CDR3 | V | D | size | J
TGTGCCAGCTCACCGTCGCAGGGGGCCGGTCAGCCCCAGCATTTT | CASSPSQGAGQPQHF | TRBV18 | TRBD1 | . | TRBJ1-5
TGCAGTGCTAGTTTGGGGGGCTCTGGAAACACCATATATTTT | CSASLGGSGNTIYF | TRBV20-1 | . | . | TRBJ1-3
TGTGCCAGTGACCAGGGACAGGGGGCCGATACGCAGTATTTT | CASDQGQGADTQYF | TRBV19 | TRBD1 | few | TRBJ2-3
TGTGCCAGCAGTTATACCTGGACAGGGCGCTACACCTTC | CASSYTWTGRYTF | TRBV6-5 | TRBD1 | . | TRBJ1-2
TGTGCCTGGAACGGGGGGACTAATGAAAAACTGTTTTTT | CAWNGGTNEKLFF | TRBV30 | . | . | TRBJ1-4
TGTGCCTGGACCCCCTGGCACTATGCAACTAATGAAAAACTGTTTTTT | CAWTPWHYATNEKLFF | TRBV30 | . | few | TRBJ1-4
TGTGCCAGCACGGAGGGCTACAATCAGCCCCAGCATTTT | CASTEGYNQPQHF | TRBV2 | . | . | TRBJ1-5
TGTGCCAGTAGTATACGTAGCGGGAGCACAGATACGCAGTATTTT | CASSIRSGSTDTQYF | TRBV19 | TRBD2 | . | TRBJ2-3
TGTGCCAGCGCCCTCCTAGGGCCCCAGCATTTT | CASALLGPQHF | TRBV2 | . | . | TRBJ1-5
TGTGCCTGGAGTGAATTACTGGAATCTGGAAACACCATATATTTT | CAWSELLESGNTIYF | TRBV30 | . | . | TRBJ1-3
TGCGCCAGCAGTTCGTCTCCAGGGGCCTCCTACGAGCAGTACTTC | CASSSSPGASYEQYF | TRBV5-1 | . | . | TRBJ2-7
TGTGCCATCAGAACCGACAGGACGACTGGCTACACCTTC | CAIRTDRTTGYTF | TRBV10-3 | . | . | TRBJ1-2
TGTGCCACCAGCAGACTCGGGACTAGCGAGGGTGGGGAGACCCAGTACTTC | CATSRLGTSEGGETQYF | TRBV15 | TRBD2 | . | TRBJ2-5
TGTGCCAGCAGCCAACCTCGAGACAGGGGGTTGGTCACTGAAGCTTTCTTT | CASSQPRDRGLVTEAFF | TRBV3-1/TRBV3-2 | TRBD1 | once | TRBJ1-1
TGCGCCAGCAGCCAAGATGGTCCGGGAGGAAACACCATATATTTT | CASSQDGPGGNTIYF | TRBV4-3 | . | . | TRBJ1-3
TGCGCCAGCAGCTTGGAGGTCAGGAGCACAGATACGCAGTATTTT | CASSLEVRSTDTQYF | TRBV5-1 | . | . | TRBJ2-3
TGCAGCGTGGGCCCGGGAGTTGGTCAGCCCCAGCATTTT | CSVGPGVGQPQHF | TRBV29-1 | . | . | TRBJ1-5
TGTGCCAGCAGCTTAGCGGACAGGGGGCCACTTTATGGCTACACCTTC | CASSLADRGPLYGYTF | TRBV7-9 | TRBD1 | . | TRBJ1-2
TGTGCCAGCAGTTCTCTAGTTGCAACTAATGAAAAACTGTTTTTT | CASSSLVATNEKLFF | TRBV27 | . | . | TRBJ1-4
TGTGCCAGCAGTTATGCCTTGGGCAGTGGGGTGGAAGCTTTCTTT | CASSYALGSGVEAFF | TRBV6-5 | . | . | TRBJ1-1
TGCAGCGTTGCGACGGGGACCGGAAACACCATATATTTT | CSVATGTGNTIYF | TRBV29-1 | . | . | TRBJ1-3
TGCGCCAGCGGAAGAGGGGCCCCCTACGAGCAGTACTTC | CASGRGAPYEQYF | TRBV10-2 | . | . | TRBJ2-7
TGTGCCAGCAGCCACATCAGGGATGGCTACACCTTC | CASSHIRDGYTF | TRBV3-1/TRBV3-2 | . | . | TRBJ1-2
TGCAGTGCTAGTGGCAGTGGCAGGTCCTACGAGCAGTACTTC | CSASGSGRSYEQYF | TRBV20-1 | . | . | TRBJ2-7
TGCGCCAGCAGCTTGGGGGAAGGAAACACTGAAGCTTTCTTT | CASSLGEGNTEAFF | TRBV5-1 | . | . | TRBJ1-1
TGTGCCAGCGGAGGTCAGCCCCAGCATTTT | CASGGQPQHF | TRBV14 | . | . | TRBJ1-5
TGCGCCAGCAGCCAAGAGGAGAGGGGGCCAGATACGCAGTATTTT | CASSQEERGPDTQYF | TRBV4-3 | TRBD1 | . | TRBJ2-3
TGCGCCAGCAGCGAACAGGGCCGGACTGAAGCTTTCTTT | CASSEQGRTEAFF | TRBV10-2 | . | . | TRBJ1-1
TGTGCCAGCAGGGCCCCGGGACGGGAAGAGACCCAGTACTTC | CASRAPGREETQYF | TRBV6-5 | . | . | TRBJ2-5
TGTGCCAGCAGTTACTCCTCCTTGGGACTAGCGAGTAACACCGGGGAGCTGTTTTTT | CASSYSSLGLASNTGELFF | TRBV6-2/TRBV6-3 | TRBD2 | . | TRBJ2-2
TGTGCCAGCAGTCCAGGACAGGGGGTGAACACTGAAGCTTTCTTT | CASSPGQGVNTEAFF | TRBV6-5 | TRBD1 | . | TRBJ1-1
TGTGCCAGCAGTCCCAGTCGGCCGGGAGCTTTCTTT | CASSPSRPGAFF | TRBV28 | . | . | TRBJ1-1